The table lists the clone carrying this T cell receptor beta chain with a few counts. What it recognizes is unknown. PCR used 60 Vbeta primers and 13 Jbeta primers. Some clones are missing from TCRdb's copy, which holds only in-frame ones; the method was immunoSEQ multiplex PCR. The sample records under 250,000 clones, 70% to 85% being singletons. Trimming cost V 2 bases and J 3 bases, with 11 bases left between them. The V gene's germline CDR1 is GTSNPN and CDR2 SVGIG (reference sequence). The CDR3 has 14 residues. This entry belongs to a study of cytomegalovirus exposure and HLA in healthy donors. For the study at large: The early release's HLA-typed donors yielded tens of millions of unique TCRs. The study's findings and limits: Some TCR beta chains (around 180 of them) were listed as cytomegalovirus-associated. There were three CMV-associated chains whose specificity for CMV antigens was confirmed in vitro. The presence/absence work took it that sequencing depth was about the same across donors.

Specimen: PBMCs. The sequence derives from a male donor in good health and CMV-seronegative. The V gene is TRBV30, the J gene TRBJ1-5; unclear D gene. Here the CDR3 reads CAWSPDSLNQPQHF. CDR3 nucleotides: TGTGCCTGGAGTCCGGACTCACTCAATCAGCCCCAGCATTTT.